This is a list of T cell receptor beta chains from one sample in a study of pediatric ulcerative colitis. Method: immunoSEQ multiplex PCR; TCRdb's copy keeps in-frame clones and lacks some. The sample records under 6,000 clones, roughly nine tenths being singletons. The sequencing sample was made of blood. These receptors all come from a boy younger than 18 who was a control in a study of pediatric ulcerative colitis. The CDR3 runs from the conserved cysteine through the conserved F or W. A D gene is named only where the DNA matches it firmly.

NA | TRBJ1-2 | TRBV7-2 | CASSFSGNYGYTF | TGTGCCAGCAGCTTCTCAGGGAACTATGGCTACACCTTC
TRBD2 | TRBJ2-3 | TRBV14 | CASSQALAGTDTQYF | TGTGCCAGCAGCCAAGCTCTAGCGGGTACAGATACGCAGTATTTT
NA | TRBJ2-1 | TRBV7-3 | CASSLGASYNEQFF | TGTGCCAGCAGCTTAGGAGCGTCCTACAATGAGCAGTTCTTC
NA | TRBJ2-2 | TRBV6-5 | CASSYPTDANTGELFF | TGTGCCAGCAGTTACCCGACGGACGCGAACACCGGGGAGCTGTTTTTT
TRBD1 | TRBJ2-5 | TRBV5-1 | CASSLRDRAVTQYF | TGCGCCAGCAGCTTGCGGGACAGGGCCGTGACCCAGTACTTC
TRBD1 | TRBJ2-1 | TRBV7-8 | CASSFRDRNNEQFF | TGTGCCAGCAGCTTCCGGGACAGGAACAATGAGCAGTTCTTC
TRBD2 | TRBJ2-1 | TRBV5-4 | CASSTRTSGPYTGEQFF | TGTGCCAGCAGCACCCGGACTAGCGGGCCCTATACGGGTGAGCAGTTCTTC
NA | TRBJ2-3 | TRBV9 | CASSVAPGGSTDTQYF | TGTGCCAGCAGCGTAGCCCCCGGTGGGAGCACAGATACGCAGTATTTT
NA | TRBJ2-4 | TRBV5-1 | CASSLDDWQIKNIQYF | TGCGCCAGCAGCTTGGACGATTGGCAGATCAAAAACATTCAGTACTTC
NA | TRBJ1-1 | TRBV7-3 | CASSEQGSKGTEAFF | TGTGCCAGCAGTGAACAGGGTTCAAAGGGGACTGAAGCTTTCTTT
TRBD1 | TRBJ2-3 | TRBV7-9 | CASSSTGTGTDTQYF | TGTGCCAGCAGCTCGACCGGGACAGGGACAGATACGCAGTATTTT
TRBD2 | TRBJ2-3 | TRBV7-2 | CASSLDETSGYTDTQYF | TGTGCCAGCAGCTTAGATGAGACTAGCGGATACACAGATACGCAGTATTTT
NA | TRBJ2-7 | TRBV1 | CTNKAGQNYEQYF | TGCACCAACAAGGCCGGACAGAACTACGAGCAGTACTTC
NA | TRBJ2-1 | TRBV9 | CASSDGYNEQFF | TGTGCCAGCAGCGATGGATACAATGAGCAGTTCTTC
NA | TRBJ2-3 | TRBV7-6 | CASSLGTPVSPDTQYF | TGTGCCAGCAGCTTAGGAACCCCCGTTTCCCCCGATACGCAGTATTTT
NA | TRBJ1-2 | TRBV18 | CASSPSKENYGYTF | TGTGCCAGCTCACCATCCAAGGAGAACTATGGCTACACCTTC
NA | TRBJ2-7 | TRBV18 | CASSPRPDSYEQYF | TGTGCCAGCTCACCAAGACCCGACTCCTACGAGCAGTACTTC
TRBD2 | TRBJ2-7 | TRBV19 | CASSILPGGAYEQYF | TGTGCCAGTAGTATTCTACCGGGGGGAGCCTACGAGCAGTACTTC
NA | TRBJ1-4 | TRBV7-9 | CASSTILGFEKLFF | TGTGCCAGCAGCACAATTCTGGGTTTCGAAAAACTGTTTTTT
NA | TRBJ2-3 | TRBV5-6 | CASSPGQAIRATQYF | TGTGCCAGCAGCCCGGGGCAGGCGATACGGGCTACGCAGTATTTT
TRBD2 | TRBJ2-1 | TRBV5-1 | CASSPKTSGSYNEQFF | TGCGCCAGCAGTCCGAAGACTAGCGGGAGCTACAATGAGCAGTTCTTC
NA | TRBJ2-5 | TRBV7-2 | CASSLVADRQETQYF | TGTGCCAGCAGCTTAGTAGCCGACCGCCAAGAGACCCAGTACTTC
TRBD1 | TRBJ2-1 | TRBV25-1 | CASSGQGPNEQFF | TGTGCCAGCAGTGGACAGGGACCCAATGAGCAGTTCTTC
NA | TRBJ1-5 | TRBV19 | CASSIGVYQPQHF | TGTGCCAGTAGTATCGGGGTCTATCAGCCCCAGCATTTT
NA | TRBJ2-7 | TRBV2 | CASSKLYEQYF | TGTGCCAGCAGTAAACTTTACGAGCAGTACTTC
TRBD2 | TRBJ2-7 | TRBV4-1 | CASSQDPRRRSLAGLPSYEQYF | TGCGCCAGCAGCCAAGATCCGAGGCGACGGAGTCTAGCGGGACTACCCTCCTACGAGCAGTACTTC
TRBD2 | TRBJ2-5 | TRBV7-8 | CASSLAGGYQETQYF | TGTGCCAGCAGCTTGGCGGGAGGGTACCAAGAGACCCAGTACTTC
NA | TRBJ2-1 | TRBV9 | CASKDRYFPEQFF | TGTGCCAGCAAGGACCGATATTTCCCGGAGCAGTTCTTC
NA | TRBJ2-1 | TRBV7-2 | CASSFAGEGNEQFF | TGTGCCAGCAGCTTCGCGGGCGAGGGCAATGAGCAGTTCTTC
NA | TRBJ1-2 | TRBV7-2 | CASSRTEAYGYTF | TGTGCCAGCAGCCGGACGGAAGCATATGGCTACACCTTC
TRBD2 | TRBJ2-2 | TRBV5-1 | CASRSRTSGRGTGELFF | TGCGCCAGCAGATCCCGGACTAGCGGGAGGGGCACCGGGGAGCTGTTTTTT
TRBD2 | TRBJ2-1 | TRBV12-5 | CASGTRTGTSGGSSYNEQFF | TGTGCTAGTGGTACACGAACCGGGACTAGCGGGGGAAGCTCCTACAATGAGCAGTTCTTC
NA | TRBJ2-2 | TRBV7-7 | CASSPTGISGELFF | TGTGCTAGCAGCCCCACAGGGATCTCCGGGGAGCTGTTTTTT
NA | TRBJ2-1 | TRBV9 | CASSVFHRVGAYNEQFF | TGTGCCAGCAGCGTTTTCCACAGGGTCGGAGCCTACAATGAGCAGTTCTTC
NA | TRBJ1-3 | TRBV4-1 | CASSQAEPGTGLGRNTIYF | TGCGCCAGCAGCCAAGCCGAGCCGGGGACGGGGCTCGGGAGAAACACCATATATTTT
NA | TRBJ1-4 | TRBV14 | CASSQVFRRDEKLFF | TGTGCCAGCAGCCAAGTGTTCCGTCGGGATGAAAAACTGTTTTTT